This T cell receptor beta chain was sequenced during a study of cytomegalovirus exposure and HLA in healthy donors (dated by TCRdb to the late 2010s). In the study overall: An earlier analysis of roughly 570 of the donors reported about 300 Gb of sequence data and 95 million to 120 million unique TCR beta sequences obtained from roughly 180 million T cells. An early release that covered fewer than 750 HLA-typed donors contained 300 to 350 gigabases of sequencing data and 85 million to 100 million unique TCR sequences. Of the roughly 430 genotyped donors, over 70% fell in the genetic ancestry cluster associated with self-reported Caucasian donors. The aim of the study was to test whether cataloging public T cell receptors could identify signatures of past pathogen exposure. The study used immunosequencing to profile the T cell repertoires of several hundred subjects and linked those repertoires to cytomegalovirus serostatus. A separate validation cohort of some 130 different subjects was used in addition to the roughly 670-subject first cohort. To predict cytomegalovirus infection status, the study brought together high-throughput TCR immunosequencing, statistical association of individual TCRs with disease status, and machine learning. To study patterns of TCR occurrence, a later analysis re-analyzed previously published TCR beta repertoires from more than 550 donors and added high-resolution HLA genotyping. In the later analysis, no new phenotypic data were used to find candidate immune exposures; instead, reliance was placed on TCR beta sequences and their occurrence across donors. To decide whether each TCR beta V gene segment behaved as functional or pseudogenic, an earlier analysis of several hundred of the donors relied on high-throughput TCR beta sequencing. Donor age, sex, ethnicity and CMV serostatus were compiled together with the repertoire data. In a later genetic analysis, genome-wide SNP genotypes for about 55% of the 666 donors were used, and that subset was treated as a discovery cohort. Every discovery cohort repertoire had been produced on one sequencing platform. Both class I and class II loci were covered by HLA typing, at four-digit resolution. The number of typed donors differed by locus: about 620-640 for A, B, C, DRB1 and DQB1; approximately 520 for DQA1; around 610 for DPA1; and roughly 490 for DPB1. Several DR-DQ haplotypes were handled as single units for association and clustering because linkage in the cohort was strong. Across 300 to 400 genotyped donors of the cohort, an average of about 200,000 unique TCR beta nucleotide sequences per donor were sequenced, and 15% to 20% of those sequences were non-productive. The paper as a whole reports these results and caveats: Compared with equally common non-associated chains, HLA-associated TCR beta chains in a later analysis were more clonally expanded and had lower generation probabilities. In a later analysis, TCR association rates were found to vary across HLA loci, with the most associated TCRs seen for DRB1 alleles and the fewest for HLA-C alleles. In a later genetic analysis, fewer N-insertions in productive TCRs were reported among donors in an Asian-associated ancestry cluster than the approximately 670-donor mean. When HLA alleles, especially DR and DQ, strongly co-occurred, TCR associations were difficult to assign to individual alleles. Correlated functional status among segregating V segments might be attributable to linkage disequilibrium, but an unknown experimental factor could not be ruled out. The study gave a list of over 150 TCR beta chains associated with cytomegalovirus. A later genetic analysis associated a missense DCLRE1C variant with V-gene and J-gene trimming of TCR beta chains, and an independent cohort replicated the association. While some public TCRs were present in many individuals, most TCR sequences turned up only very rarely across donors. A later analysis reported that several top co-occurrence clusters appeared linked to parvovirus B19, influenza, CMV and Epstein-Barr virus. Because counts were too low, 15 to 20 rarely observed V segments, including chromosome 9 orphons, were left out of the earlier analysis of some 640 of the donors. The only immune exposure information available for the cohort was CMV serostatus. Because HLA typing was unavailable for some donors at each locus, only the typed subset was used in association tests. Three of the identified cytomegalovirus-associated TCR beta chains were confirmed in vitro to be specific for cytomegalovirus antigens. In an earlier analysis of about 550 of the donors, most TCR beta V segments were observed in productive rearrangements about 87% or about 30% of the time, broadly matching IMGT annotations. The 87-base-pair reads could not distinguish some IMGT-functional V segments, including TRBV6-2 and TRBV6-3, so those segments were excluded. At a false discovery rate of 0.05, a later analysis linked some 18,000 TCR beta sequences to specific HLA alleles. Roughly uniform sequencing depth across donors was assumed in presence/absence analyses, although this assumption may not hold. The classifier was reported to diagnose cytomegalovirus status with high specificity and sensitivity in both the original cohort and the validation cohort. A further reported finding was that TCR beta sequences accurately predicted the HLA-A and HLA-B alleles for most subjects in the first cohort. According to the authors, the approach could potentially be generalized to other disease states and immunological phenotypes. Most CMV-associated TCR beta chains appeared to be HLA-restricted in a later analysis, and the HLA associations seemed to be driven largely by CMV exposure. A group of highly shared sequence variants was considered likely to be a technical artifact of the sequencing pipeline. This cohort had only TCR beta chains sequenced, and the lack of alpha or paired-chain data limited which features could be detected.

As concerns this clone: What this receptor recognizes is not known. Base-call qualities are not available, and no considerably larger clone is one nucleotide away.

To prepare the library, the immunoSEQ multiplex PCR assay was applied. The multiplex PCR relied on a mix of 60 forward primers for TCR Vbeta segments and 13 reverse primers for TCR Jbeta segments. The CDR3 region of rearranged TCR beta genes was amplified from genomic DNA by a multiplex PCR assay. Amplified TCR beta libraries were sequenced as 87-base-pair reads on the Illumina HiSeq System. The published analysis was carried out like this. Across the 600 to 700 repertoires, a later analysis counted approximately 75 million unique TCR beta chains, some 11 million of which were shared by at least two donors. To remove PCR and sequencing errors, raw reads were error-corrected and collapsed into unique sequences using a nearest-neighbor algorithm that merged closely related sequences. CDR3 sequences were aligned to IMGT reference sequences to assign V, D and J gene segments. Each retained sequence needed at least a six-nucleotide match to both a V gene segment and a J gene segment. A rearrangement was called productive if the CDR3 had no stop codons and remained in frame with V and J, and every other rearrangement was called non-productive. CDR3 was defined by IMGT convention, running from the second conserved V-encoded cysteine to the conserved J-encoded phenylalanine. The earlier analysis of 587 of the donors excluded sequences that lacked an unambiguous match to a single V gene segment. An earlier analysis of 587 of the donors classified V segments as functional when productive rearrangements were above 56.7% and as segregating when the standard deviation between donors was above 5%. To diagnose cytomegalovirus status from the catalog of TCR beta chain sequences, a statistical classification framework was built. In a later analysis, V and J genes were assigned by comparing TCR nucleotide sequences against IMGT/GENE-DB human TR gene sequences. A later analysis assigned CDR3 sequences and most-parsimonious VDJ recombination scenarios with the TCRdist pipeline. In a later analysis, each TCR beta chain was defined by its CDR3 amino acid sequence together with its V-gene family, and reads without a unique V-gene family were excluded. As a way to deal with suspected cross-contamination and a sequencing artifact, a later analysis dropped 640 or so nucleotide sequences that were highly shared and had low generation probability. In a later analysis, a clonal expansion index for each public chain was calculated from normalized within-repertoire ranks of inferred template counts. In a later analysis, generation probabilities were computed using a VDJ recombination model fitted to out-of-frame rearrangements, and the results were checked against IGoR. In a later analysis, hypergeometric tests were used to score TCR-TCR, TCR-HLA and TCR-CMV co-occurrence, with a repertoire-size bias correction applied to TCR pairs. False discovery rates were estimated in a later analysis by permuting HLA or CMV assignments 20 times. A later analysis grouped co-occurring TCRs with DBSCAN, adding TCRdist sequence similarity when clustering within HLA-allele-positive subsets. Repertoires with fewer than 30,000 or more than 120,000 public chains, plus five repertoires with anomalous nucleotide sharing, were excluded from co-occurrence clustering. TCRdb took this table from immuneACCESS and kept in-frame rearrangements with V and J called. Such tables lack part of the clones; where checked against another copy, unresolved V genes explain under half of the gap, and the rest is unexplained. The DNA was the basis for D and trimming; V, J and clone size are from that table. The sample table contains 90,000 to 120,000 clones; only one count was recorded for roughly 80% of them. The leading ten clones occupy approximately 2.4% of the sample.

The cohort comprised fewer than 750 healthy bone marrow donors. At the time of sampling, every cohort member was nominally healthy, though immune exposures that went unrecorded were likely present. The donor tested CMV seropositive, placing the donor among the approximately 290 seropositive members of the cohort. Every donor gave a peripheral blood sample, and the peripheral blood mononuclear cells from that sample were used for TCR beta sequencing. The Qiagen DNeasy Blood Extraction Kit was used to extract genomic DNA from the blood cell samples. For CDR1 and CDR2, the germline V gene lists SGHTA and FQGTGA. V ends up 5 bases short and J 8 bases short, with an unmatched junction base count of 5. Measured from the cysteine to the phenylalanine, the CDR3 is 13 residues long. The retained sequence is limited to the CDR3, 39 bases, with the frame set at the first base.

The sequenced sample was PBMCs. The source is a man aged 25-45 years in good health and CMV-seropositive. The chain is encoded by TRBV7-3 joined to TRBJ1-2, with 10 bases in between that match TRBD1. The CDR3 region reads CASSRDRGRGYTF. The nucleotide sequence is TGTGCCAGCAGCCGCGACAGGGGGCGCGGCTACACCTTC.